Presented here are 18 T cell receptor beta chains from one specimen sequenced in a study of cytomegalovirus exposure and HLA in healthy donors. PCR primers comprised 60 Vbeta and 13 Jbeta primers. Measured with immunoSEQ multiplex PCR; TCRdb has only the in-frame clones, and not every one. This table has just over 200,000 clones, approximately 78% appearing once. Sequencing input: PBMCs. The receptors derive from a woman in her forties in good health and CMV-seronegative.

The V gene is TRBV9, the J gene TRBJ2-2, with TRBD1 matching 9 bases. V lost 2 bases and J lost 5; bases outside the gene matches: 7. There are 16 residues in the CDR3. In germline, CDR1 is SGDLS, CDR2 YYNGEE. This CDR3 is CASSVFGTGITGELFF. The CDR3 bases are TGTGCCAGCAGCGTGTTCGGGACAGGGATAACCGGGGAGCTGTTTTTT.

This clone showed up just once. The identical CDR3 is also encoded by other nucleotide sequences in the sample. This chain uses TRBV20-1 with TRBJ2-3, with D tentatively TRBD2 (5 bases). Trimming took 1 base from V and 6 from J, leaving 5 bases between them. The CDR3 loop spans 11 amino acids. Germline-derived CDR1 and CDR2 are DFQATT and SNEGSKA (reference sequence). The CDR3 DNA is TGCAGTGCTAGAGGAGGGGATACGCAGTATTTT. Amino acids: CSARGGDTQYF.

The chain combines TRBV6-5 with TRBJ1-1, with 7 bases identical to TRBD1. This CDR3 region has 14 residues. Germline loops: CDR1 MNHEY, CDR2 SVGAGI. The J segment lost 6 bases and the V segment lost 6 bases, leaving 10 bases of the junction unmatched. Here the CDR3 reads CASRRQGGGAEAFF. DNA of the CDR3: TGTGCCAGCAGACGACAGGGTGGAGGGGCTGAAGCTTTCTTT.

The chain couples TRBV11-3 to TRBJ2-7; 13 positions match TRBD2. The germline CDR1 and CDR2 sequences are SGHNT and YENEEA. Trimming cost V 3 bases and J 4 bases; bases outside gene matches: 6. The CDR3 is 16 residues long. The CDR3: CASSFPGLAGVYEQYF. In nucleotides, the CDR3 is TGTGCCAGCAGCTTTCCCGGACTAGCGGGAGTGTACGAGCAGTACTTC.

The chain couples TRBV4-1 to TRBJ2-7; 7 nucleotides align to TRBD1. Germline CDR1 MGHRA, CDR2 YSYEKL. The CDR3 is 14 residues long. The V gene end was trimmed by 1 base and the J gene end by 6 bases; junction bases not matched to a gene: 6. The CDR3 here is CASSQVGTEGEQYF. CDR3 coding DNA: TGCGCCAGCAGCCAAGTCGGGACAGAGGGCGAGCAGTACTTC.

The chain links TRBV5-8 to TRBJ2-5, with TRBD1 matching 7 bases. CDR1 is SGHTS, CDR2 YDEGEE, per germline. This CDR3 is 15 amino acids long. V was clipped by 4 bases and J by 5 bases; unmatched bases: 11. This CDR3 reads CASSRRTGGWETQYF. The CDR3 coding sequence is TGTGCCAGCAGCCGGCGGACAGGCGGGTGGGAGACCCAGTACTTC.

CDR3 sequence: CASSQLQGARDTEAFF. In DNA form, the CDR3 reads TGCGCCAGCAGCCAACTTCAGGGGGCCAGAGACACTGAAGCTTTCTTT. This rearrangement joins TRBV5-1 to TRBJ1-1, with 8 positions matching TRBD1. Trimming at V came to 4 bases and at J to 3 bases, leaving 11 bases not matched to a gene. Germline CDR1 SGHRS, CDR2 YFSETQ. CDR3 length: 16 amino acids.

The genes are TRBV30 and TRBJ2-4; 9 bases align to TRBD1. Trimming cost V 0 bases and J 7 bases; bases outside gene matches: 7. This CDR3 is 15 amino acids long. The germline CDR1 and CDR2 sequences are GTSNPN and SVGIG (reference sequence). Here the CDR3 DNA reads TGTGCCTGGAGTGTAGGGACAGGGTATGGCAACATTCAGTACTTC. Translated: CAWSVGTGYGNIQYF.

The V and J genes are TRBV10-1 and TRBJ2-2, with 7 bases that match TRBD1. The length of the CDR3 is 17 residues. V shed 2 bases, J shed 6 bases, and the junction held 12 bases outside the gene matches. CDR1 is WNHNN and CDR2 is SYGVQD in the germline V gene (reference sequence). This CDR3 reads CASSENFGQVRAGELFF. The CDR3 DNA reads TGCGCCAGCAGTGAGAATTTCGGACAGGTTCGGGCCGGGGAGCTGTTTTTT.

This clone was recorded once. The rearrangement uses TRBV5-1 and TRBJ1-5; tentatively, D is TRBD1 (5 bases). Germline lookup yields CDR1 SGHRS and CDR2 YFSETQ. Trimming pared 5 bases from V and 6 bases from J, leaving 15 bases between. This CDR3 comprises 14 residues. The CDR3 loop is CASSSGGDGQPQHF. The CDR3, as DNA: TGCGCCAGCAGTTCGGGGGGGGACGGTCAGCCCCAGCATTTT.

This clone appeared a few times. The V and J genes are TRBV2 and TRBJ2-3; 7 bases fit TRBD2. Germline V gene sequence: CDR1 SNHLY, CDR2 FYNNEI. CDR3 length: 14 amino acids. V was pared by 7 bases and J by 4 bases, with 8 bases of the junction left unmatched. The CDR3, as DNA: TGTGCCAGCAATCGGGGGGTGGGGTCAGATACGCAGTATTTT. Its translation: CASNRGVGSDTQYF.

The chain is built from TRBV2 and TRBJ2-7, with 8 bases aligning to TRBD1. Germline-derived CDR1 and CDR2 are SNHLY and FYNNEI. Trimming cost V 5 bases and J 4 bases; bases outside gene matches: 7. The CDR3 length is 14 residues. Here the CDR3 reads CASSLDRDRYEQYF. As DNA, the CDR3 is TGTGCCAGCAGTTTGGACAGGGATCGGTACGAGCAGTACTTC.

The CDR3 sequence: CASSSRGSSYNEQFF. The CDR3 DNA is TGTGCCAGCAGCTCAAGGGGAAGCTCCTACAATGAGCAGTTCTTC. The V and J genes are TRBV7-9 and TRBJ2-1, with D possibly being TRBD1 (5 bases). Between the trimmed V and J ends, which lost 4 bases and 0 bases, there was a span of 10 bases. Germline lookup yields CDR1 SEHNR and CDR2 FQNEAQ (reference sequence). The CDR3 runs 15 residues.

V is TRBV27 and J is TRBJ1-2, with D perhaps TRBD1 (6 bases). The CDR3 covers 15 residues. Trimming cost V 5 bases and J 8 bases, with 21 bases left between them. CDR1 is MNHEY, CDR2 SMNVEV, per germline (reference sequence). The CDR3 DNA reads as TGTGCCAGCAGTGGTCAAGGGAAGGGGGTGGGGGGCTACACCTTC. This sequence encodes CASSGQGKGVGGYTF.

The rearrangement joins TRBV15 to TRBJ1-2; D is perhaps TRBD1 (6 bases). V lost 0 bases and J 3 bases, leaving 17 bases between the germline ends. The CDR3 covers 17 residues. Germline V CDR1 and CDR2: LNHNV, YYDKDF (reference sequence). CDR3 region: CATSRDLGQTGDYGYTF. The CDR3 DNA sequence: TGTGCCACCAGCAGAGATCTAGGACAGACAGGTGACTATGGCTACACCTTC.

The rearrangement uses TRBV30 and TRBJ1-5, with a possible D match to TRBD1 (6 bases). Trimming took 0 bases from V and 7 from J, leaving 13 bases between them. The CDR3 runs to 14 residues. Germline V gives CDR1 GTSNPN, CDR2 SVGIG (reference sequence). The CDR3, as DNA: TGTGCCTGGAGTGTGTATGCAGGGGTGCAGCCCCAGCATTTT. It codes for CAWSVYAGVQPQHF.

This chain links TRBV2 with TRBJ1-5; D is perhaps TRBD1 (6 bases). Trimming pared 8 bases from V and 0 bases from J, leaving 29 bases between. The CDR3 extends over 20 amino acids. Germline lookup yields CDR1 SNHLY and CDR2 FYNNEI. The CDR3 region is CASSESWGLSHGSSNQPQHF. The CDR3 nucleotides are TGTGCCAGCTCTGAATCGTGGGGGCTAAGTCACGGATCTAGCAATCAGCCCCAGCATTTT.

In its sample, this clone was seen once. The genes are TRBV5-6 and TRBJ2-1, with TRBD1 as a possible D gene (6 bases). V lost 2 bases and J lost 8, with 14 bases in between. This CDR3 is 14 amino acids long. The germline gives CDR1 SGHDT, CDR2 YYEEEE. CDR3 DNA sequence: TGTGCCAGCAGCTTTAGGGGGATAGCCCATGAGCAGTTCTTC. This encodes CASSFRGIAHEQFF. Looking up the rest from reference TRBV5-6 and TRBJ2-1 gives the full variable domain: DAGVTQSPTHLIKTRGQQVTLRCSPKSGHDTVSWYQQALGQGPQFIFQYYEEEERQRGNFPDRFSGHQFPNYSSELNVNALLLGDSALYLCASSFRGIAHEQFFGPGTRLTVL.